These 28 T cell receptor beta chains came from one sample sequenced in a study of blood T cell repertoires in COVID-19. Here immunoSEQ multiplex PCR was the method, and the copy in TCRdb shows in-frame clones only, minus some. This sample has just under 95,000 clones; about four fifths occur once, and the top ten carry roughly 19%. The sequencing input was peripheral blood. These receptors were collected from a human donor in a cohort sampled during active COVID-19.

The genes are TRBV6-5 and TRBJ1-3, with D uncertain. Trimming shortened V by 6 bases and J by 0 bases, and 9 bases separated the two germline ends. The CDR3 runs to 14 residues. Germline lookup yields CDR1 MNHEY and CDR2 SVGAGI. The CDR3 sequence: CASSRDFSGNTIYF. CDR3 DNA sequence: TGTGCCAGCAGCCGGGATTTCTCTGGAAACACCATATATTTT.

This clone occurred a few times. The genes are TRBV9 and TRBJ1-1; possible D gene TRBD1, 5 bases. The CDR3 totals 15 residues. V gave up 6 bases and J gave up 6 bases, with 21 bases separating them. Germline V gives CDR1 SGDLS, CDR2 YYNGEE. CDR3 sequence reads: CASKPNPTPGAEAFF. The CDR3 coding sequence is TGTGCCAGCAAGCCCAATCCCACTCCGGGGGCTGAAGCTTTCTTT.

V gene TRBV6-5 combines with J gene TRBJ1-5, with 8 positions matching TRBD1. Germline values: CDR1 MNHEY, CDR2 SVGAGI. CDR3 length equals 16 residues. V gave up 0 bases and J gave up 10 bases; unmatched junction bases: 11. CDR3 nucleotides: TGTGCCAGCAGTTACTCGCCGACAGGGGCCCTAGGACCCCAGCATTTT. It is translated as CASSYSPTGALGPQHF.

The J gene is TRBJ2-2, the V gene TRBV9; 9 nucleotides line up with TRBD2. Germline-derived CDR1 and CDR2 are SGDLS and YYNGEE. V shed 0 bases, J shed 3 bases, and the junction held 6 bases outside the gene matches. The CDR3 spans 17 residues. CDR3 nucleotide sequence: TGTGCCAGCAGCGTAGGAATAGCGGGAGCTGACACCGGGGAGCTGTTTTTT. It encodes CASSVGIAGADTGELFF.

The chain recombines TRBV12-3 or TRBV12-4 with TRBJ2-1, with 7 bases matching TRBD1. With V trimmed by 4 bases and J by 10 bases, 7 bases remained unmatched. The CDR3 sequence is 13 residues long. For the CDR3, the DNA is TGTGCCAGCAGTTCCCAGGGGGTTGGGGAGCAGTTCTTC. Translation: CASSSQGVGEQFF.

V gene TRBV3-1 (or the pseudogene TRBV3-2) combines with J gene TRBJ1-3, with 8 bases aligning to TRBD1. V was pared by 4 bases and J by 6 bases, with 5 bases of the junction left unmatched. Germline CDR1 and CDR2: LGHDT and YNNKEL (reference sequence). The CDR3 extends over 14 amino acids. The CDR3 DNA is TGTGCCAGCAGCCTAGGGACAGGAGAAAACACCATATATTTT. Its protein is CASSLGTGENTIYF.

V and J are TRBV18 and TRBJ2-7; D is possibly TRBD1 (7 bases). V lost 6 bases, J lost 4 bases, and 25 bases lay in between. Germline CDR1 reads KGHSH; CDR2 reads LQKENI. The CDR3 extends over 17 amino acids. CDR3 protein: CASSPGGGTVVFYEQYF. The CDR3 region has the DNA TGTGCCAGCTCGCCCGGAGGGGGCACAGTAGTGTTTTACGAGCAGTACTTC. The whole variable domain, remainder taken from reference TRBV18 and TRBJ2-7, is NAGVMQNPRHLVRRRGQEARLRCSPMKGHSHVYWYRQLPEEGLKFMVYLQKENIIDESGMPKERFSAEFPKEGPSILRIQQVVRGDSAAYFCASSPGGGTVVFYEQYFGPGTRLTVT.

The V call is TRBV27, the J call TRBJ1-2, with a tentative D call TRBD1 (5 bases). Germline assignment: CDR1 MNHEY and CDR2 SMNVEV (reference sequence). The CDR3 is 16 amino acids. Deletions cut 5 bases from V and 10 bases from J, with 26 bases between. The chain's CDR3 is CASSRIPGSEGESYTF. CDR3 in DNA: TGTGCCAGCAGTCGGATCCCAGGGTCGGAAGGGGAATCCTACACCTTC.

J is TRBJ1-1 and V is TRBV7-8; 11 bases match TRBD1. After removal of 0 bases from V and 10 bases from J, the junction contained 10 bases not matched to a gene. Per the germline V gene, CDR1 is SGHVS and CDR2 is FQNEAQ. CDR3 length equals 16 residues. CDR3 in DNA: TGTGCCAGCAGCTTAGCGTCCCCGGGACAGGGGGTTCGAGCTTTCTTT. Amino acids: CASSLASPGQGVRAFF.

The chain is built from TRBV5-8 and TRBJ2-3; 8 bases agree with TRBD1. The length of the CDR3 is 16 residues. V lost 2 bases, J lost 1 base, and 6 bases stayed unmatched. Germline CDR1 reads SGHTS; CDR2 reads YDEGEE. CDR3 in amino acids: CASSFYRGFGTDTQYF. CDR3 DNA: TGTGCCAGCAGCTTTTACAGGGGGTTCGGCACAGATACGCAGTATTTT.

This rearrangement joins TRBV19 to TRBJ1-5; 7 bases fit TRBD1. J was trimmed by 3 bases and V by 6 bases; bases with no gene match: 2. From germline, CDR1 is LNHDA and CDR2 SQIVND (reference sequence). This CDR3 has 13 amino acids. CDR3 amino acids: CASSGTVNQPQHF. CDR3 DNA sequence: TGTGCCAGTAGCGGGACAGTCAATCAGCCCCAGCATTTT.

This chain connects TRBV11-2 to TRBJ2-7; 13 bases line up with TRBD2. Looked up from germline, CDR1 is SGHAT and CDR2 is FQNNGV. Losses at the gene ends were 5 bases for V and 0 bases for J; bases not matched to a gene: 10. There are 18 residues in the CDR3. This CDR3 is CASSRRTSGGGFSYEQYF. The CDR3 nucleotides are TGTGCCAGCAGCAGAAGGACTAGCGGGGGCGGCTTCTCCTACGAGCAGTACTTC.

The chain combines TRBV7-2 with TRBJ2-7, with 7 bases fitting TRBD2. The germline V gene has CDR1 SGHTA and CDR2 FQGNSA. The V and J ends lost 1 base and 0 bases, in that order; junction bases with no gene match: 6. The CDR3 loop spans 16 amino acids. The CDR3 protein is CASSLVGGGSSYEQYF. CDR3 coding DNA: TGTGCCAGCAGCTTAGTTGGCGGGGGTAGCTCCTACGAGCAGTACTTC. Variable domain in full (rest from reference TRBV7-2 and TRBJ2-7): GAGVSQSPSNKVTEKGKDVELRCDPISGHTALYWYRQSLGQGLEFLIYFQGNSAPDKSGLPSDRFSAERTGGSVSTLTIQRTQQEDSAVYLCASSLVGGGSSYEQYFGPGTRLTVT.

The V gene is TRBV6-5, the J gene TRBJ2-7, with D possibly matching TRBD2 (5 bases). V dropped 4 bases and J dropped 0 bases, with 10 bases sitting between them. The CDR3 is made up of 14 amino acids. The germline V gene encodes CDR1 MNHEY and CDR2 SVGAGI. Here the CDR3 reads CASSFGVSSYEQYF. The CDR3 region has the DNA TGTGCCAGCAGTTTCGGGGTTAGCTCCTACGAGCAGTACTTC.

This chain uses TRBV4-2 with TRBJ2-6, with no clear D. Trimming shortened V by 5 bases and J by 5 bases, and 22 bases separated the two germline ends. CDR3 length: 18 amino acids. Germline values: CDR1 LGHNA, CDR2 YNFKEQ. The CDR3 region is CASSSPSKGYSRANVLTF. The CDR3 bases are TGTGCCAGCAGCAGTCCAAGCAAAGGTTACAGTCGGGCCAACGTCCTGACTTTC.

V gene TRBV30 combines with J gene TRBJ1-1; a weak D match, TRBD1 (5 bases). Germline V gives CDR1 GTSNPN, CDR2 SVGIG (reference sequence). This CDR3 is built from 13 residues. Trimming left V 4 bases short and J 0 bases short, with 9 bases between. The CDR3 DNA follows: TGTGCCTGGATGGACACCATGAACACTGAAGCTTTCTTT. Its translation: CAWMDTMNTEAFF.

The V gene is TRBV18, the J gene TRBJ1-1; D remains ambiguous. CDR1 is KGHSH, CDR2 LQKENI, per germline. This CDR3 has 14 residues. Trimming stripped 2 bases from V and 4 bases from J, with 11 bases between. CDR3 DNA sequence: TGTGCCAGCTCACCAGGCCGGTCGGGCACTGAAGCTTTCTTT. Translated: CASSPGRSGTEAFF.

V gene TRBV7-9 combines with J gene TRBJ2-7; 7 bases line up with TRBD1. Trimming cost V 3 bases and J 0 bases; bases outside gene matches: 11. The CDR3 contains 17 residues. Germline CDR1 SEHNR, CDR2 FQNEAQ (reference sequence). The CDR3 loop reads CASSFGSGGFGSYEQYF. The CDR3 nucleotides are TGTGCCAGCAGCTTCGGGTCAGGGGGTTTCGGCTCCTACGAGCAGTACTTC.

V and J are TRBV4-1 and TRBJ2-7; D gene ambiguous. Germline CDR1 MGHRA, CDR2 YSYEKL. Trimming removed 0 bases at V and 9 bases at J, with 15 bases between. The CDR3 is 14 residues long. The CDR3 reads CASSQEVEAAVQYF. The CDR3 DNA sequence: TGCGCCAGCAGCCAAGAAGTTGAGGCGGCGGTGCAGTACTTC.

This chain connects TRBV3-1 (or the pseudogene TRBV3-2) to TRBJ2-2; D is uncertain. Trimming removed 2 bases from V and 6 bases from J, with 4 bases in between. Germline V CDR1 and CDR2: LGHDT, YNNKEL (reference sequence). The CDR3 consists of 12 residues. CDR3 in amino acids: CASSQSAGELFF. The CDR3 DNA sequence: TGTGCCAGCAGCCAATCCGCCGGGGAGCTGTTTTTT.

The CDR3 reads CASRPIPGRGGGYTF. CDR3 bases: TGTGCCAGCAGGCCTATTCCGGGTCGAGGAGGGGGCTACACCTTC. The chain couples TRBV2 to TRBJ1-2; D unclear. V gave up 6 bases and J gave up 8 bases, with 22 bases separating them. The CDR3 length is 15 residues. Germline CDR1 reads SNHLY; CDR2 reads FYNNEI. Variable domain in full (rest from reference TRBV2 and TRBJ1-2): EPEVTQTPSHQVTQMGQEVILRCVPISNHLYFYWYRQILGQKVEFLVSFYNNEISEKSEIFDDQFSVERPDGSNFTLKIRSTKLEDSAMYFCASRPIPGRGGGYTFGSGTRLTVV.

Only one count was recorded for this clone. The V gene is TRBV6-5, the J gene TRBJ2-7; D unclear. Germline CDR1 and CDR2: MNHEY and SVGAGI. The CDR3 has 13 amino acids. The V end was cut by 0 bases, the J end by 2 bases, with 5 bases between. The CDR3 nucleotides are TGTGCCAGCAGTTACTCCCAGGCCTACGAGCAGTACTTC. Translating gives CASSYSQAYEQYF.

The V call is TRBV5-4, the J call TRBJ2-7; maybe TRBD2 (5 bases). This CDR3 spans 13 amino acids. Deletions cut 4 bases from V and 2 bases from J, with 10 bases between. Germline assignment: CDR1 SGHNT and CDR2 YYREEE (reference sequence). For the CDR3, the DNA is TGTGCCAGCAGCATCCGGGAAGCCTACGAGCAGTACTTC. Translation: CASSIREAYEQYF.

This sequence joins TRBV5-1 and TRBJ2-7; 9 bases are a match to TRBD1. CDR3 size: 13 residues. After removal of 4 bases from V and 4 bases from J, the junction contained 3 bases not matched to a gene. Germline V CDR1 and CDR2: SGHRS, YFSETQ. CDR3 coding DNA: TGCGCCAGCAGCACCGGGACAGGGTACGAGCAGTACTTC. Protein product: CASSTGTGYEQYF.

J is TRBJ1-6 and V is TRBV7-9; 8 nucleotides align to TRBD1. This CDR3 comprises 16 residues. J was trimmed by 7 bases and V by 6 bases; bases with no gene match: 11. Germline CDR1 SEHNR, CDR2 FQNEAQ (reference sequence). The CDR3 region is CASSSSGGWENSPLHF. As DNA, the CDR3 is TGTGCCAGCAGTTCGTCAGGGGGCTGGGAGAATTCACCCCTCCACTTT.

The chain combines TRBV18 with TRBJ1-2, with TRBD1 as a possible D gene (5 bases). Germline V gives CDR1 KGHSH, CDR2 LQKENI. V lost 3 bases to trimming and J lost 4 bases, with 18 bases between them. The CDR3 runs 16 residues. Here the CDR3 DNA reads TGTGCCAGCTCACCGGTCGACAGCAGGGCAGGCTATGGCTACACCTTC. It yields the protein CASSPVDSRAGYGYTF.

The J gene is TRBJ2-7, the V gene TRBV29-1; TRBD1 agrees at 7 bases. From germline, CDR1 is SQVTM and CDR2 ANQGSEA. The CDR3 covers 14 residues. V trimming: 5 bases; J trimming: 3 bases; junction bases outside the gene matches: 10. CDR3 bases: TGCAGCGTTTCTCGGACAGGACCGAACTACGAGCAGTACTTC. Translating it yields CSVSRTGPNYEQYF.

The chain employs TRBV18 and TRBJ2-1; D perhaps matches TRBD2 (6 bases). The germline V gene has CDR1 KGHSH and CDR2 LQKENI. Trimming took off 2 bases at V and 3 bases at J, with 14 bases between the two ends. CDR3 size: 16 residues. The chain's CDR3 is CASSPFVADNYNEQFF. Written as DNA, the CDR3 is TGTGCCAGCTCACCATTCGTAGCGGACAACTACAATGAGCAGTTCTTC.